This TCR beta chain is from a study of blood T cells in healthy people across ages (dated by TCRdb to between 2014 and 2017). The study in broad terms: Template switching captured roughly one uniquely barcoded TCR beta cDNA molecule per two T cells in model experiments. The donors were split into four age groups: young (average 16 years), middle-aged (more than 35), aged (62) and long-lived (more than 80). To track age-related changes in TCR beta repertoire diversity, the study relied on deep sequencing normalized with unique cDNA molecular identifiers. Using the same blood draw, the study looked at two additional independent replicas of 1 million unique cDNA reads for two donors, one aged 18 to 30 and the other aged 80 or older.

V is reduced by 8 bases and J by 4 bases, leaving a spacing of 11 bases between them. Counted from cysteine to phenylalanine, this CDR3 has 12 amino acids. The CDR3 DNA has 36 bases and is translated from base 1. The germline V gene provides CDR1 SNHLY and CDR2 FYNNEI. The paper's findings and limits, for the study overall: Because donor CMV infection status was unknown, age-related changes in expanded clonotypes were potentially confounded. The percentage of naive T cells measured by flow cytometry correlated strongly with observed TCR beta diversity. Estimates of total diversity based on one million sequenced T cells were regarded as lower bounds and as underestimates. Compared with the aged group, more naive CD4+ T cells, fewer expanded clones and increased TCR diversity were shown by the long-lived group, suggesting age selection. As age increased, observed TCR beta diversity per million T cells dropped in a roughly linear way, and a significant reduction was already evident by age roughly 40. Conclusive comparison of naive and antigen-experienced compartments was prevented by the profiling of bulk unsorted PBMCs.

The approximately 41 donors, aged about 6 to 100 years, were systemically healthy Caucasian individuals from Russia. Each donor gave around 9.5 milliliters of peripheral blood, collected into EDTA-treated Vacutainer tubes. Ficoll-Paque density-gradient centrifugation was used to isolate PBMCs, with at least 7 million obtained per sample. Total RNA, at least 6 micrograms per sample, was extracted from PBMCs with Trizol reagent. For every donor, an aliquot of PBMCs went through flow cytometry to measure the percentages of naive CD45RAhigh/CD27high T cells. Libraries were prepared through 5' RACE. The run used an Illumina HiSeq 2500. A second PCR of about 7 to 12 cycles was run with a J-beta primer mix and a sample-barcoded 5' primer. Each TCR beta cDNA molecule received a unique molecular identifier from a template-switch 5' adaptor carrying 12 random nucleotides. Each sample yielded at least 3 million CDR3-containing paired-end reads. First-strand cDNA was synthesized from all RNA with the Mint cDNA synthesis kit, primed by a TRBC-specific oligonucleotide. After uracil-DNA glycosylase treatment, a first 18-cycle PCR used universal primers M1SS and BC2_uni_R on all cDNA. In the original analysis: For normalization, 1 million high-quality reads were randomly selected from each sample, with every read carrying a distinct molecular identifier. Reads sharing molecular identifiers were discarded rather than binned into consensus sequences. CDR3 identification, clonotype clustering and error correction used MiTCR with a Q25 quality threshold and the strictest error-elimination algorithm. A nonparametric unseen species model using Euler transformation provided a lower-bound estimate of total TCR beta diversity. In-frame beta chains were kept once TCRdb had trimmed the public reads at Q25 with fastp and called clones with MiXCR. When rows share a CDR3 protein, they turn into one entry using the most common DNA and genes. The V and J calls, along with clone size, are taken from TCRdb and not from the paper's own processing. The sample data list about 1 million distinct CDR3 sequences, and approximately 25% of these were observed just once. About 0.69% of the sample is in the top ten clones.

This clonotype showed up just a few times. Its antigen is still unknown. No much larger clone is present one base from it, and per-base qualities are unavailable. The same sample was also used in a study of T cells of mothers and their children. The second study also describes: The donors were nine systemically healthy Caucasian individuals, made up of three mothers and their six children. cDNA synthesis used all of the extracted RNA, with about 1.5 ug of RNA in each 15 ul reaction. In the second PCR, sample barcodes and 2-4 random nucleotides were introduced via the M1S primer. Over 8 million TCR beta CDR3 reads came from each mother, compared with millions of reads from each child. In both related and unrelated pairs, thymic selection shapes the output of TCR recombination in a similar way, with inherited differences having only a minor effect. Related mother-child pairs always showed normalized repertoire overlap that was slightly higher than in unrelated mother-child pairs, though the difference was never significant. Persistent microchimeric T cell clones were not detected, at a sensitivity of 95 to 100 clones per million clonotypes. To look for features that set related mother-child pairs apart from unrelated individuals, the researchers ran deep NGS to compare the TCR beta repertoires of mothers and children. Mothers averaged approximately 40 +/- 4 years of age and children averaged around 10 +/- 4 years. Libraries were sequenced on Illumina HiSeq 2000 with 100+100 nt paired-end reads after adapter ligation with NEBNext reagents. To prevent cross-contamination, the mother and child libraries were prepared a month apart and were sequenced in separate runs. For each donor, between about 500,000 and 2,200,000 distinct TCR beta clonotypes were identified. Naive TCR beta clonotypes were estimated from low-frequency clonotypes matched to each donor's FACS-determined naive share, without sorting.

The sample comprised blood. The source of this sequence is a girl aged 2 to 10 in good health. The sequence is built from TRBV2 and TRBJ1-2; there is no confident call for the D gene. The bases read TGTGCCAGCGAACTCGGGGTCTATGGCTACACCTTC. Its coded protein is CASELGVYGYTF.